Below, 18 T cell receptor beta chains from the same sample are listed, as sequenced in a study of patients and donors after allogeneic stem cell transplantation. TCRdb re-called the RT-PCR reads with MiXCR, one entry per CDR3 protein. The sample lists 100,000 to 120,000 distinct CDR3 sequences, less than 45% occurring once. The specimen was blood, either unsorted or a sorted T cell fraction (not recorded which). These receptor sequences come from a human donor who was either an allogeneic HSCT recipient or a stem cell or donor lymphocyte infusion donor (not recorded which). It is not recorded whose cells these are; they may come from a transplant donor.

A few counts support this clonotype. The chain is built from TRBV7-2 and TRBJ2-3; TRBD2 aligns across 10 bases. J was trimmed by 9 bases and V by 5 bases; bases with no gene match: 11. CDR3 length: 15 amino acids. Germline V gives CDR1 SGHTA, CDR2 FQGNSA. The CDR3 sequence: CASSPSSKTSGTQYF. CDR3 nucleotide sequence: TGTGCCAGCAGCCCATCCTCTAAGACTAGCGGGACGCAGTATTTT.

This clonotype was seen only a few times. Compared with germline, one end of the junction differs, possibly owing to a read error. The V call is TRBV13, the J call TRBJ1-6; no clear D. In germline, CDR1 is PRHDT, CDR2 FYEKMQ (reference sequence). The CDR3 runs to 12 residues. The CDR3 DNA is TGTGCCAGCAGCTCCTCTAATTCACCCCTCCACTTT. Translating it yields CASSSSNSPLHF.

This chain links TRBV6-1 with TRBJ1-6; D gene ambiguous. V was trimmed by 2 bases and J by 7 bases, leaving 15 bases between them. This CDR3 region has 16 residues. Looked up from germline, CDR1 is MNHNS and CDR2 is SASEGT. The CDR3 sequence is CASSERQAIRNSPLHF. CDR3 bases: TGTGCCAGCAGTGAAAGGCAGGCTATAAGGAATTCACCCCTCCACTTT.

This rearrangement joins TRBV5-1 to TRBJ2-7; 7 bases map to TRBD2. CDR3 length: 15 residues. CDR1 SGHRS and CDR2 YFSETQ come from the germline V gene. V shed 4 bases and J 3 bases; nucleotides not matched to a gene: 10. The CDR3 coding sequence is TGCGCCAGCAGCACTTCTAGCGGCTCGAGCTACGAGCAGTACTTC. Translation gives CASSTSSGSSYEQYF.

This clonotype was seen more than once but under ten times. The CDR3: CASSFGRTSNQPQHF. The DNA of the CDR3 is TGTGCCAGCAGTTTCGGCAGGACTAGCAATCAGCCCCAGCATTTT. The genes are TRBV12-3 or TRBV12-4 and TRBJ1-5, with D unclear. The CDR3 is made up of 15 amino acids. V dropped 3 bases and J dropped 0 bases, with 9 bases sitting between them.

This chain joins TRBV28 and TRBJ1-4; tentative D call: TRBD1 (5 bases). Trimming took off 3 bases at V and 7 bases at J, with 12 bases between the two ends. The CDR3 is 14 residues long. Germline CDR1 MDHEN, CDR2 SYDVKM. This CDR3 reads CASSFVGGIEKLFF. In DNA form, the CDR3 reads TGTGCCAGCAGTTTCGTCGGGGGGATTGAAAAACTGTTTTTT.

CDR3 amino acids: CASSTAGGGKFF. CDR3 DNA sequence: TGTGCCAGCTCTACGGCCGGTGGGGGGAAGTTTTTT. This chain links TRBV12-3 or TRBV12-4 with TRBJ1-4; a weak D match, TRBD1 (5 bases). Trimming took off 8 bases at V and 16 bases at J, with 20 bases between the two ends. The CDR3 has 12 residues.

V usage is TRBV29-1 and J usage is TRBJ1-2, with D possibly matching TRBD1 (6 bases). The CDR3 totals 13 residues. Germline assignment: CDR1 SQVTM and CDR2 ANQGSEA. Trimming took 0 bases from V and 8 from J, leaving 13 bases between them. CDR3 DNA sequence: TGCAGCGTTGAAGAGGGGGCCGGACGAGGCTACACCTTC. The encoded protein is CSVEEGAGRGYTF.

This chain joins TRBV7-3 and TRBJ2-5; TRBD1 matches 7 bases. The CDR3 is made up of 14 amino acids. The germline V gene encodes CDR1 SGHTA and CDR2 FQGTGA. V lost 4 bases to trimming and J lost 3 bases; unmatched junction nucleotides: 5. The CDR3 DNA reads TGTGCCAGCAGCTCCTCCGGGACAGAAGAGACCCAGTACTTC. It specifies CASSSSGTEETQYF.

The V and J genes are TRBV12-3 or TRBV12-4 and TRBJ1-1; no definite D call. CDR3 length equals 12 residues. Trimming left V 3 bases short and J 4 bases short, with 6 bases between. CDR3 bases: TGTGCCAGCAGTTTTGTGGGCACTGAAGCTTTCTTT. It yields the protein CASSFVGTEAFF.

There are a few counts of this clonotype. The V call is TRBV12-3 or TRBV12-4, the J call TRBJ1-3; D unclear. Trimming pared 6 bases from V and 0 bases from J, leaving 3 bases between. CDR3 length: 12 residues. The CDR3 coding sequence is TGTGCCAGCAGCCACTCTGGAAACACCATATATTTT. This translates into CASSHSGNTIYF.

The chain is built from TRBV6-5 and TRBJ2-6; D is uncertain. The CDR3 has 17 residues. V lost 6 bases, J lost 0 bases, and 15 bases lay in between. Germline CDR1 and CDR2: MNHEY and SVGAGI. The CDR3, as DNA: TGTGCCAGCAGCCCGAGTGAAGGCACCTCTGGGGCCAACGTCCTGACTTTC. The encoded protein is CASSPSEGTSGANVLTF.

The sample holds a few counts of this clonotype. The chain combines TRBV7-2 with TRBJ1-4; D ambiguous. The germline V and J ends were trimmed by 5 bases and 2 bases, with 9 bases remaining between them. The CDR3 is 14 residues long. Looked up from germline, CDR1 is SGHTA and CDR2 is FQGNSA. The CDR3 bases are TGTGCCAGCAGCCCAGGTTGGACTAATGAAAAACTGTTTTTT. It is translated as CASSPGWTNEKLFF.

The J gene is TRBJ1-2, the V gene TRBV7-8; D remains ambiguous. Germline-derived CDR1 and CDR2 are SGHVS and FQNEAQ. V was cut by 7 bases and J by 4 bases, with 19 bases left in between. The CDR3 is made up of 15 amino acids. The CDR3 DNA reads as TGTGCCAGCACCAATAAGTCGGGTTCAATCTATGGCTACACCTTC. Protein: CASTNKSGSIYGYTF.

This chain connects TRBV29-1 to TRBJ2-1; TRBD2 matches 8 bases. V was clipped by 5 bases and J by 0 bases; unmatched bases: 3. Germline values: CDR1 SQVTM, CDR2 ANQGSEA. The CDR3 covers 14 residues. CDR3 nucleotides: TGCAGCGTTACAGCGGGAGTCTCCTACAATGAGCAGTTCTTC. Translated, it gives CSVTAGVSYNEQFF.

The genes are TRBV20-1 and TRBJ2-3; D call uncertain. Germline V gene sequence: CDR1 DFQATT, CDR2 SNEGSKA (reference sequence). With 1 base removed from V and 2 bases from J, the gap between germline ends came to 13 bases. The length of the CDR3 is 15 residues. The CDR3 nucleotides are TGCAGTGCTAGAGGTGCCCCGGGCTACACAGATACGCAGTATTTT. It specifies CSARGAPGYTDTQYF.

The CDR3 bases are TGTGCCACCAGCAGAGATCTGGTAGATGCGGACGAGCAGTACTTC. Its translation: CATSRDLVDADEQYF. The chain carries TRBV15 and TRBJ2-7; unclear D gene. This CDR3 comprises 15 residues. Trimming took 0 bases from V and 5 from J, leaving 14 bases between them. The germline CDR1 and CDR2 sequences are LNHNV and YYDKDF (reference sequence). The full variable domain, completed using reference TRBV15 and TRBJ2-7, is DAMVIQNPRYQVTQFGKPVTLSCSQTLNHNVMYWYQQKSSQAPKLLFHYYDKDFNNEADTPDNFQSRRPNTSFCFLDIRSPGLGDTAMYLCATSRDLVDADEQYFGPGTRLTVT.

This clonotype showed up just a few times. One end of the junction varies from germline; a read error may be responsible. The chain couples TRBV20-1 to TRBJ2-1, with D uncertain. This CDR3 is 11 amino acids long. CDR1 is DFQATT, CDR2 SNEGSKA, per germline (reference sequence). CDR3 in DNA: TGCAGTGCTAGAGATCGGGCCGGGTTGCTCTTC. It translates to CSARDRAGLLF.